This TCR beta chain appears in the sequencing data of a study of blood T cells in healthy people across ages. With a J-beta primer mix and a sample-barcoded 5' primer, a second PCR ran roughly 7 to 11 cycles. TCRdb re-called the 5' RACE reads through MiXCR, storing one row per CDR3 protein. The sample gives more than 750,000 distinct CDR3 sequences, 25% to 30% of which show up once; roughly 10% is in the top ten. This CDR3 region has 15 residues. Germline CDR1 MGHDK, CDR2 SYGVNS. Losses at the gene ends were 4 bases for V and 3 bases for J; bases not matched to a gene: 8. This clonotype was counted ten times or more. This sample was also put to use in a study of T cells of mothers and their children.

The chain employs TRBV25-1 and TRBJ2-7; 8 bases fit TRBD1. The sequence derives from a woman between 40 and 50 years old in good health. Sequencing was performed on blood. For the CDR3, the DNA is TGTGCCAGCAGTGCAGCGACAGGGGACGGCTACGAGCAGTACTTC. As protein: CASSAATGDGYEQYF.